One and the same sample provided the 19 T cell receptor beta chains below, sequenced in a study of control samples from healthy donors and cancer patients. Assay used: immunoSEQ multiplex PCR; TCRdb lists only in-frame clones, some missing. The repertoire holds roughly 49,000 clones, with around nine tenths as singletons. The sequencing sample was made of PBMCs. The receptors shown here come from a man aged 50-59 years with head and neck cancer.

The V gene is TRBV7-8, the J gene TRBJ1-2; unclear D gene. The V end was cut by 3 bases, the J end by 4 bases, with 3 bases between. The CDR3 consists of 11 residues. CDR1 is SGHVS, CDR2 FQNEAQ, per germline. The CDR3 sequence: CASSLAYGYTF. The DNA for the CDR3 is TGTGCCAGCAGCTTGGCCTATGGCTACACCTTC.

This clone has only one observation. This chain joins TRBV29-1 and TRBJ2-5, with D perhaps matching TRBD2 (6 bases). Trimming took 7 bases from V and 4 from J, leaving 25 bases between them. The germline V gene has CDR1 SQVTM and CDR2 ANQGSEA. This CDR3 comprises 16 residues. The CDR3 region is CSAFAGAPGEVETQYF. The CDR3 bases are TGCAGCGCCTTCGCTGGGGCTCCGGGAGAAGTAGAGACCCAGTACTTC.

The chain links TRBV6-1 to TRBJ2-1; 7 bases line up with TRBD1. Germline loops: CDR1 MNHNS, CDR2 SASEGT. The V segment lost 4 bases and the J segment 3 bases; nucleotides outside the gene matches: 9. The CDR3 spans 16 residues. The DNA of the CDR3 is TGTGCCAGCAGTGTTCGGGACAGAGAATACTACAATGAGCAGTTCTTC. It translates to CASSVRDREYYNEQFF.

The count of this clone is one. V gene TRBV7-9 combines with J gene TRBJ2-5; weak D call: TRBD1 (6 bases). The CDR3 runs 15 residues. Trimming left V 6 bases short and J 4 bases short, with 18 bases between. The germline CDR1 and CDR2 sequences are SEHNR and FQNEAQ (reference sequence). The CDR3 bases are TGTGCCAGCAGACCCAACAGGGAATCAAGAGAGACCCAGTACTTC. As protein: CASRPNRESRETQYF.

This clone was detected once. The chain carries TRBV7-8 and TRBJ2-7; D gene unclear. Trimming took off 2 bases at V and 4 bases at J, with 15 bases between the two ends. Germline V lookup: CDR1 SGHVS, CDR2 FQNEAQ. There are 15 residues in the CDR3. CDR3 sequence (DNA): TGTGCCAGCAGCTTAAGTAGACTTCCCAATTACGAGCAGTACTTC. As protein: CASSLSRLPNYEQYF. Using reference TRBV7-8 and TRBJ2-7 for the parts outside the CDR3, the full variable domain is GAGVSQSPRYKVAKRGQDVALRCDPISGHVSLFWYQQALGQGPEFLTYFQNEAQLDKSGLPSDRFFAERPEGSVSTLKIQRTQQEDSAVYLCASSLSRLPNYEQYFGPGTRLTVT.

This sequence joins TRBV5-4 and TRBJ2-2; possibly TRBD1 or TRBD2 for D (6 bases each). CDR1 and CDR2 (germline): SGHNT, YYREEE (reference sequence). Trimming removed 2 bases from V and 4 bases from J, with 12 bases in between. The CDR3 spans 15 residues. Written as DNA, the CDR3 is TGTGCCAGCAGCTTTGGGGGGCAGTTCACCGGGGAGCTGTTTTTT. Translating it yields CASSFGGQFTGELFF.

The rearrangement links TRBV7-9 to TRBJ1-2; D ambiguous. The CDR3 consists of 14 residues. Germline lookup yields CDR1 SEHNR and CDR2 FQNEAQ (reference sequence). V was pared by 5 bases and J by 4 bases, with 14 bases between. The DNA for the CDR3 is TGTGCCAGCAGCCCCACCCTGACGGCCTATGGCTACACCTTC. Its protein is CASSPTLTAYGYTF.

V is TRBV4-2 and J is TRBJ2-7; D may be TRBD1 (6 bases). The end of the DNA fits TRBJ2-1 better, so the J call may be wrong. The germline CDR1 and CDR2 sequences are LGHNA and YNFKEQ. The CDR3 contains 18 residues. CDR3 protein: CASSQDQRWQGSYNEQFF. Written as DNA, the CDR3 is TGTGCCAGCAGCCAAGATCAGCGATGGCAGGGGTCCTACAATGAGCAGTTCTTC.

The gene calls are TRBV7-9 and TRBJ1-2; 8 bases match TRBD1. This CDR3 comprises 14 residues. Trimming cost V 4 bases and J 4 bases; bases outside gene matches: 5. The germline gives CDR1 SEHNR, CDR2 FQNEAQ (reference sequence). The CDR3 bases are TGTGCCAGCAGCTCGGACAGGGTCCCCTATGGCTACACCTTC. Translated: CASSSDRVPYGYTF. The entire variable domain, with the rest obtained from reference TRBV7-9 and TRBJ1-2, is as follows: DTGVSQNPRHKITKRGQNVTFRCDPISEHNRLYWYRQTLGQGPEFLTYFQNEAQLEKSRLLSDRFSAERPKGSFSTLEIQRTEQGDSAMYLCASSSDRVPYGYTFGSGTRLTVV.

The rearrangement links TRBV28 to TRBJ1-2; perhaps TRBD1 as D (5 bases). Germline values: CDR1 MDHEN, CDR2 SYDVKM. There are 15 residues in the CDR3. V was clipped by 4 bases and J by 5 bases, with 17 bases between them. The CDR3 bases are TGTGCCAGCAGTTCTCCCGGGACCGCTTATTATGGCTACACCTTC. Its translation: CASSSPGTAYYGYTF.

This rearrangement joins TRBV27 to TRBJ2-1, with D tentatively TRBD2 (6 bases). V was clipped by 7 bases and J by 3 bases, with 16 bases between them. The CDR3 has 15 residues. CDR1 and CDR2 from the germline V gene are MNHEY and SMNVEV (reference sequence). The DNA for the CDR3 is TGTGCCAGCACCGAGTCCCGGGACTTCTACAATGAGCAGTTCTTC. Translating it yields CASTESRDFYNEQFF.

The rearrangement uses TRBV5-6 and TRBJ2-5; no reliable D call. Germline V gene data show CDR1 as SGHDT and CDR2 as YYEEEE. V lost 2 bases to trimming and J lost 4 bases, with 6 bases between them. The CDR3 has 12 amino acids. This CDR3 is CASSLNPETQYF. In nucleotides, the CDR3 is TGTGCCAGCAGCTTAAATCCAGAGACCCAGTACTTC.

The chain joins TRBV24-1 to TRBJ2-2; no clear D. CDR1 KGHDR and CDR2 SFDVKD come from the germline V gene. The CDR3 sequence is 14 residues long. Trimming shortened V by 7 bases and J by 3 bases, and 11 bases separated the two germline ends. The CDR3 loop reads CATSPSRDTGELFF. DNA for the CDR3: TGTGCCACCAGCCCTTCTCGGGACACCGGGGAGCTGTTTTTT.

The genes are TRBV19 and TRBJ1-1, with D tentatively TRBD1 (6 bases). The CDR3 covers 15 residues. V gave up 4 bases and J gave up 0 bases, with 12 bases separating them. Germline assignment: CDR1 LNHDA and CDR2 SQIVND (reference sequence). In DNA, the CDR3 is TGTGCCAGTAGTAGGGGGGGCAGCTTGAACACTGAAGCTTTCTTT. Protein sequence: CASSRGGSLNTEAFF.

The rearrangement joins TRBV6-6 to TRBJ1-5; no clear D. The germline V gene has CDR1 MNHNY and CDR2 SVGAGI (reference sequence). CDR3 length: 20 residues. Trimming pared 6 bases from V and 0 bases from J, leaving 27 bases between. The CDR3 loop is CASSDFRSISPKNSNQPQHF. In DNA, the CDR3 is TGTGCCAGCAGCGACTTTCGCTCGATCTCTCCCAAAAATAGCAATCAGCCCCAGCATTTT.

The gene calls are TRBV2 and TRBJ2-7; D gene unclear. Looked up from germline, CDR1 is SNHLY and CDR2 is FYNNEI. Trimming took off 10 bases at V and 1 base at J, with 8 bases between the two ends. The CDR3 spans 11 residues. The DNA of the CDR3 is TGTGCCACCGGAATTTCCTACGAGCAGTACTTC. Protein sequence: CATGISYEQYF.

The chain has TRBV7-2 and TRBJ2-7; D not certain. The CDR3 has 14 amino acids. The germline CDR1 and CDR2 sequences are SGHTA and FQGNSA. V was clipped by 6 bases and J by 2 bases, with 14 bases between them. The CDR3 nucleotides read TGTGCCAGCAGACCGGGTCCAGCTCCCTACGAGCAGTACTTC. Its protein is CASRPGPAPYEQYF.

This clone was detected only once. The rearrangement joins TRBV28 to TRBJ2-7; D may be TRBD1 (5 bases). The CDR3 covers 12 residues. Trimming shortened V by 4 bases and J by 4 bases, and 8 bases separated the two germline ends. Germline V gene lookup returns CDR1 MDHEN and CDR2 SYDVKM. As DNA, the CDR3 is TGTGCCAGCAGTTCCGACAGATACGAGCAGTACTTC. This codes for CASSSDRYEQYF. Full variable domain (rest looked up from reference TRBV28 and TRBJ2-7): DVKVTQSSRYLVKRTGEKVFLECVQDMDHENMFWYRQDPGLGLRLIYFSYDVKMKEKGDIPEGYSVSREKKERFSLILESASTNQTSMYLCASSSDRYEQYFGPGTRLTVT.

This chain connects TRBV1 to TRBJ2-7; the DNA was not used to check the table's D call, TRBD2. TRBV1 is shown as a pseudogene. The CDR3 is 15 amino acids. CDR3 protein: CTSSQSTSGTYEQYF. The CDR3 DNA reads as TGCACCAGCAGCCAATCAACTAGCGGGACCTACGAGCAGTACTTC.